One sample yielded the 21 T cell receptor beta chains listed below, sequenced in a study of CD8 T cells in ankylosing spondylitis. Using its own MiXCR run on the 5' RACE reads, TCRdb lists one record per CDR3 protein. This sample carries 250,000 or so distinct CDR3 sequences, 20% to 30% of them seen once, and the ten largest clones take over 0.55%. The sequenced sample consisted of blood, either unsorted or a sorted T cell fraction (not recorded which). Every receptor here comes from a male donor with ankylosing spondylitis or in good health (not recorded which).

The table lists this clonotype with a few counts. This rearrangement joins TRBV21-1 to TRBJ2-3; the table's D call, TRBD2, was not checked against the DNA. TRBV21-1 is termed a pseudogene. The CDR3 has 16 residues. CDR3 sequence: CASSGGLAGPQDTQYF. DNA of the CDR3: TGTGCCAGCAGCGGCGGACTAGCGGGCCCCCAGGATACGCAGTATTTT.

In this sample, this clonotype turned up many times. The chain recombines TRBV20-1 with TRBJ1-6; 7 bases map to TRBD1. The V gene end was trimmed by 3 bases and the J gene end by 8 bases; junction bases not matched to a gene: 7. The length of the CDR3 is 14 residues. Germline CDR1 and CDR2: DFQATT and SNEGSKA (reference sequence). The CDR3 is CSASSQGVDSPLHF. DNA of the CDR3: TGCAGTGCTAGTTCTCAGGGGGTCGATTCACCCCTCCACTTT.

This CDR3 reads CASRTGGGNTEAFF. CDR3 coding DNA: TGTGCCAGCAGAACAGGGGGCGGGAACACTGAAGCTTTCTTT. The chain carries TRBV12-3 or TRBV12-4 and TRBJ1-1; TRBD1 matches at 9 bases. The length of the CDR3 is 14 residues. The V gene end was trimmed by 6 bases and the J gene end by 1 base; junction bases not matched to a gene: 3.

The table lists this clonotype with a few counts. The chain is built from TRBV10-3 and TRBJ2-1; 9 bases agree with TRBD1. From germline, CDR1 is ENHRY and CDR2 SYGVKD. V gave up 7 bases and J gave up 1 base; unmatched junction bases: 5. The CDR3 consists of 15 residues. This CDR3 reads CAITPGQGSYNEQFF. CDR3 sequence (DNA): TGTGCCATCACTCCGGGACAGGGTTCCTACAATGAGCAGTTCTTC.

This clonotype was seen many times. The V call is TRBV20-1, the J call TRBJ2-6; TRBD1 is a possible D gene (6 bases). The germline V and J ends were trimmed by 0 bases and 0 bases, with 15 bases remaining between them. This CDR3 has 18 residues. CDR1 DFQATT and CDR2 SNEGSKA come from the germline V gene (reference sequence). The CDR3 DNA reads TGCAGTGCTAGAGATCCGGACAGTTCCCGCTCTGGGGCCAACGTCCTGACTTTC. It codes for CSARDPDSSRSGANVLTF.

This clonotype appeared a few times. The rearrangement joins TRBV27 to TRBJ2-5; 8 bases line up with TRBD1. V gave up 5 bases and J gave up 5 bases; unmatched junction bases: 10. The germline V gene has CDR1 MNHEY and CDR2 SMNVEV (reference sequence). The CDR3 extends over 15 amino acids. CDR3 in amino acids: CASSGATGGVETQYF. For the CDR3, the DNA is TGTGCCAGCAGTGGGGCCACAGGGGGAGTGGAGACCCAGTACTTC.

This chain uses TRBV29-1 with TRBJ2-5, with a possible D match to TRBD2 (6 bases). The CDR3 loop spans 12 amino acids. The V and J ends lost 7 bases and 2 bases respectively, with 11 bases between them. Germline V gene sequence: CDR1 SQVTM, CDR2 ANQGSEA. The CDR3 nucleotides are TGCAGCGCCGGGGACTTACAAGAGACCCAGTACTTC. Its translation: CSAGDLQETQYF.

V is TRBV15 and J is TRBJ1-6; possible D gene TRBD1, 5 bases. Germline V lookup: CDR1 LNHNV, CDR2 YYDKDF (reference sequence). This CDR3 region has 17 residues. V lost 3 bases and J 8 bases, leaving 20 bases between the germline ends. This chain's CDR3 is CATSSHPDGTDHSPLHF. The CDR3 nucleotides are TGTGCCACCAGCAGCCACCCCGACGGGACGGACCATTCACCCCTCCACTTT.

V usage is TRBV19 and J usage is TRBJ2-7; D may correspond to TRBD1 or TRBD2 (5 bases each). The CDR3 has 14 residues. Per the germline V gene, CDR1 is LNHDA and CDR2 is SQIVND (reference sequence). V lost 4 bases to trimming and J lost 5 bases, with 15 bases between them. CDR3 in DNA: TGTGCCAGTAGTACACCGGGACGTACGGACGAGCAGTACTTC. Its protein product is CASSTPGRTDEQYF.

In this sample, this clonotype turned up many times. V usage is TRBV6-2 or TRBV6-3 and J usage is TRBJ2-5; the match to TRBD2 covers 8 bases. The CDR3 has 14 residues. Germline lookup yields CDR1 MNHEY and CDR2 SVGEGT. The V and J ends lost 2 bases and 5 bases, in that order; junction bases with no gene match: 4. The CDR3 sequence is CASSYLASGETQYF. As DNA, the CDR3 is TGTGCCAGCAGTTACCTGGCTAGCGGGGAGACCCAGTACTTC.

This clonotype was counted a few times. The chain joins TRBV12-3 or TRBV12-4 to TRBJ2-7; TRBD1 matches 10 bases. This CDR3 region has 14 residues. V shed 6 bases and J 3 bases; nucleotides not matched to a gene: 5. CDR3 sequence: CASSSRTGGYEQYF. In DNA form, the CDR3 reads TGTGCCAGCAGCTCTAGGACAGGGGGCTACGAGCAGTACTTC.

There are a few counts of this clonotype. This rearrangement joins TRBV20-1 to TRBJ2-7, with 9 positions matching TRBD1. Germline loops: CDR1 DFQATT, CDR2 SNEGSKA (reference sequence). This CDR3 is built from 13 residues. With 7 bases clipped from V and 3 bases from J, the junction kept 7 bases outside the gene matches. The DNA for the CDR3 is TGCAGTGTTGGGGACAGGGATATCTACGAGCAGTACTTC. Amino acid sequence: CSVGDRDIYEQYF.

This clonotype has more than one count but fewer than ten. This chain connects TRBV19 to TRBJ2-2; TRBD2 might be the D (5 bases). The CDR3 has 16 amino acids. Trimming shortened V by 7 bases and J by 2 bases, and 17 bases separated the two germline ends. CDR1 and CDR2 (germline): LNHDA, SQIVND (reference sequence). CDR3 in DNA: TGTGCCAGTATAGGAGGACGGACGATTAACACCGGGGAGCTGTTTTTT. Protein: CASIGGRTINTGELFF.

The table lists this clonotype with many counts. The chain joins TRBV29-1 to TRBJ1-2; a weak D match, TRBD1 (6 bases). Looked up from germline, CDR1 is SQVTM and CDR2 is ANQGSEA. The CDR3 has 12 residues. The germline V and J ends were trimmed by 7 bases and 5 bases, with 14 bases remaining between them. DNA of the CDR3: TGCAGCGGGACGGACAGCACTTATGGCTACACCTTC. Translation gives CSGTDSTYGYTF.

Only a few counts were recorded for this clonotype. The chain is built from TRBV29-1 and TRBJ2-1, with D possibly TRBD1 on 7 matching bases. Trimming took off 7 bases at V and 9 bases at J, with 22 bases between the two ends. CDR3 length: 14 residues. CDR1 is SQVTM and CDR2 is ANQGSEA in the germline V gene. CDR3 loop: CSATAGSTGSEQFF. As DNA, the CDR3 is TGCAGCGCCACGGCGGGGTCGACAGGGAGTGAGCAGTTCTTC.

In its sample, this clonotype was seen many times. V and J are TRBV20-1 and TRBJ2-1; D ambiguous. Germline loops: CDR1 DFQATT, CDR2 SNEGSKA (reference sequence). V shed 4 bases and J shed 0 bases, with 16 bases lying between them. CDR3 length: 16 residues. The CDR3 loop is CSAIDGQPPSYNEQFF. In DNA, the CDR3 is TGCAGTGCTATTGACGGTCAACCCCCCTCCTACAATGAGCAGTTCTTC.

V is TRBV7-8 and J is TRBJ2-7; 7 nucleotides line up with TRBD2. The V gene's germline CDR1 is SGHVS and CDR2 FQNEAQ. Trimming at V came to 0 bases and at J to 2 bases, leaving 4 bases not matched to a gene. This CDR3 region has 15 residues. The CDR3, as DNA: TGTGCCAGCAGCTTAGCGGGAGGGGTTGCCTACGAGCAGTACTTC. Protein: CASSLAGGVAYEQYF.

This clonotype was seen a few times. The rearrangement links TRBV18 to TRBJ2-3, with 10 nucleotides matching TRBD1. The CDR3 sequence is 15 residues long. J was trimmed by 0 bases and V by 6 bases; bases with no gene match: 3. The germline gives CDR1 KGHSH, CDR2 LQKENI. For the CDR3, the DNA is TGTGCCAGCTCCCGACAGGGGGCGAGCACAGATACGCAGTATTTT. Translated: CASSRQGASTDTQYF.

The chain employs TRBV20-1 and TRBJ2-5, with TRBD1 matching over 8 bases. The junction had 20 bases not matched to a gene; V was cut back by 6 bases and J by 5 bases. There are 17 residues in the CDR3. Germline CDR1 and CDR2: DFQATT and SNEGSKA (reference sequence). CDR3 amino acids: CSAQMGDRFPLRETQYF. The CDR3 DNA sequence: TGCAGTGCCCAGATGGGGGACAGGTTCCCCTTAAGGGAGACCCAGTACTTC.

This clonotype was picked up many times. V gene TRBV29-1 combines with J gene TRBJ2-1; D call uncertain. Per the germline V gene, CDR1 is SQVTM and CDR2 is ANQGSEA. The CDR3 loop spans 12 amino acids. The V and J ends lost 4 bases and 7 bases respectively, with 11 bases between them. CDR3: CSVAPGPNEQFF. The CDR3, as DNA: TGCAGCGTTGCTCCCGGGCCTAATGAGCAGTTCTTC.

Turning to this clonotype: It may be a read error: a sequence one base away is much more abundant. The chain joins TRBV3-1 to TRBJ2-1; D is undetermined. Germline V lookup: CDR1 LGHDT, CDR2 YNNKEL (reference sequence). The V and J ends lost 1 base and 13 bases respectively, with 14 bases between them. CDR3 size: 13 residues. The CDR3 sequence: CASSQGWVGDQFF. CDR3 DNA sequence: TGTGCCAGCAGCCAAGGGTGGGTCGGAGATCAGTTCTTC.